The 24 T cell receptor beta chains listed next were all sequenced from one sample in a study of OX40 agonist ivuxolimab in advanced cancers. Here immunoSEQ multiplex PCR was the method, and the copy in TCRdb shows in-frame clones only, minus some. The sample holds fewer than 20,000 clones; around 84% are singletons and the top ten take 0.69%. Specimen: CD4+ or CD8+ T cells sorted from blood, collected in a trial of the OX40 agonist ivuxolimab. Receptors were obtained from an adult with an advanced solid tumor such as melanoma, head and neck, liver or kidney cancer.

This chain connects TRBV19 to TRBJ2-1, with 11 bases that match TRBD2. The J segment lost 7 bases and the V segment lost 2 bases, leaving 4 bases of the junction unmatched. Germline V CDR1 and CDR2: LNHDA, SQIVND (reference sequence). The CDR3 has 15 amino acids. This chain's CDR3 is CASSISSGRPNEQFF. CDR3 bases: TGTGCCAGTAGTATATCTAGCGGGAGGCCTAATGAGCAGTTCTTC. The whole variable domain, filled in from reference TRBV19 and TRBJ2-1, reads DGGITQSPKYLFRKEGQNVTLSCEQNLNHDAMYWYRQDPGQGLRLIYYSQIVNDFQKGDIAEGYSVSREKKESFPLTVTSAQKNPTAFYLCASSISSGRPNEQFFGPGTRLTVL.

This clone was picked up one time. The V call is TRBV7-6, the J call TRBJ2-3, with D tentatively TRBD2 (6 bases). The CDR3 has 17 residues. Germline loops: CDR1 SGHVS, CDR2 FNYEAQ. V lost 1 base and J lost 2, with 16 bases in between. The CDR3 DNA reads TGTGCCAGCAGCTTAGGGGTCGCGGGGATACTCACAGATACGCAGTATTTT. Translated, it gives CASSLGVAGILTDTQYF.

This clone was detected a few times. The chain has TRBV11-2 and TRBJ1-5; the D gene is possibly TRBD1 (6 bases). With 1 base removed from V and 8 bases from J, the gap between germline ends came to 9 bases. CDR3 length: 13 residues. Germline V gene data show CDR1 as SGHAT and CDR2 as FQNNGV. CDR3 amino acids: CASSLGEGEPQHF. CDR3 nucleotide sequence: TGTGCCAGCAGCTTAGGGGAGGGGGAGCCCCAGCATTTT.

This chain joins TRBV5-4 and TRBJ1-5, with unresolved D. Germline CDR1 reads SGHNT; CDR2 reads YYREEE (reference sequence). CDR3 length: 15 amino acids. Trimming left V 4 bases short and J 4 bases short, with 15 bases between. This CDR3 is CASSQDRLSNQPQHF. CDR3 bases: TGTGCCAGCAGCCAAGATCGACTGAGTAATCAGCCCCAGCATTTT.

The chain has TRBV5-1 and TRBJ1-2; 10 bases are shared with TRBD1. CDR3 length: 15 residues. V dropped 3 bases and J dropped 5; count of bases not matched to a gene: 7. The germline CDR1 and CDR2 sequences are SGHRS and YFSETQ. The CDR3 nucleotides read TGCGCCAGCAGCTGGAGTGGGGACAGGGGATATGGCTACACCTTC. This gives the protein CASSWSGDRGYGYTF.

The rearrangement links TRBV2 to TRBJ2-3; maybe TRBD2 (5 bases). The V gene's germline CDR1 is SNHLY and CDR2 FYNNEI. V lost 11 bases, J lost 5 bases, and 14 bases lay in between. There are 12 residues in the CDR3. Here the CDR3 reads CAGRGRGDTQYF. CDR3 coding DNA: TGTGCCGGCCGAGGACGGGGAGATACGCAGTATTTT.

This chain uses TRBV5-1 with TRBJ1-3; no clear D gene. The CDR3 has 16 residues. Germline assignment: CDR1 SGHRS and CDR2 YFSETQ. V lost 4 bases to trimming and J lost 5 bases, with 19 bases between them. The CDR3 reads CASSVLGGSQRNTIYF. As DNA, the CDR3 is TGCGCCAGCAGCGTACTCGGCGGCAGCCAACGAAACACCATATATTTT.

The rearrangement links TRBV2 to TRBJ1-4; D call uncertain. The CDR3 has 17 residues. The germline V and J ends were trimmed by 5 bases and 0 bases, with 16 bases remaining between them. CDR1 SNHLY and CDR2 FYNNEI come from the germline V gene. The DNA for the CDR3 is TGTGCCAGCAGTTCCCCGACATTTGGGGCAACTAATGAAAAACTGTTTTTT. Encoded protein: CASSSPTFGATNEKLFF.

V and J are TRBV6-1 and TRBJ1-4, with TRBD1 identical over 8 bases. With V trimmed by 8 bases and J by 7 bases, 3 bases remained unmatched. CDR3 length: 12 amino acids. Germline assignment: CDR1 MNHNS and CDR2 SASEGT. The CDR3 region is CASGQGSEKLFF. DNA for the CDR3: TGTGCCAGCGGACAGGGTAGTGAAAAACTGTTTTTT.

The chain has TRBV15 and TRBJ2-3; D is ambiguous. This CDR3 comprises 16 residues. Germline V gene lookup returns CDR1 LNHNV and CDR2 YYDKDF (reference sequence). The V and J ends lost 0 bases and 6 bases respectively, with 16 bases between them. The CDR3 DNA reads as TGTGCCACCAGCAGAGATCACCTATACCAGGCGGATACGCAGTATTTT. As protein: CATSRDHLYQADTQYF.

As DNA, the CDR3 is TGTGCCAGCAGCTTAGGACTAGCGGGAGGCCCTCAAGAGACCCAGTACTTC. It codes for CASSLGLAGGPQETQYF. J is TRBJ2-5 and V is TRBV7-2; 13 nucleotides line up with TRBD2. V lost 1 base and J lost 2; bases outside the gene matches: 4. Germline V gives CDR1 SGHTA, CDR2 FQGNSA. This CDR3 has 17 amino acids.

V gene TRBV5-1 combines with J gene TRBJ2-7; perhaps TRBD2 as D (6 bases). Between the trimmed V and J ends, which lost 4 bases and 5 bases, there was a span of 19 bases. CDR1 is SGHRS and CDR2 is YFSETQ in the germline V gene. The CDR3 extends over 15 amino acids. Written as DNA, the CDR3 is TGCGCCAGCAGCCGAGGAGCCCGCGGGGTCGACGAGCAGTACTTC. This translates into CASSRGARGVDEQYF.

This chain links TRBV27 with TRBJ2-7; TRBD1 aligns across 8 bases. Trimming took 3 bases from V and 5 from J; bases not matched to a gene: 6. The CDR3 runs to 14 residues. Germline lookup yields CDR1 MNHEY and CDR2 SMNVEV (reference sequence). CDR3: CASSFIQGANEQYF. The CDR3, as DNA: TGTGCCAGCAGTTTCATCCAGGGGGCCAACGAGCAGTACTTC.

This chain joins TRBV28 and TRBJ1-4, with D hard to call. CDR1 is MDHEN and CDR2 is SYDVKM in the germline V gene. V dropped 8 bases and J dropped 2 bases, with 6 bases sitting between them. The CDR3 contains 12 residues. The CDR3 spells CASERTNEKLFF. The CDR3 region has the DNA TGTGCCAGCGAGCGGACTAATGAAAAACTGTTTTTT.

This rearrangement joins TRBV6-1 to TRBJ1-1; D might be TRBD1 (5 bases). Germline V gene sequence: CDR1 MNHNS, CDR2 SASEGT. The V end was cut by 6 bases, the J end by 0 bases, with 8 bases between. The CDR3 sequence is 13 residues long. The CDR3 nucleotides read TGTGCCAGCAGGCGACAGTTGAACACTGAAGCTTTCTTT. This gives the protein CASRRQLNTEAFF.

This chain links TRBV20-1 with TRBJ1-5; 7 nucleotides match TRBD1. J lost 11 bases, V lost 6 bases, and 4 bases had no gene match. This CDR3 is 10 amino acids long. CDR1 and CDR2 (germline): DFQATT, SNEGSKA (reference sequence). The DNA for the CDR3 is TGCAGTGCCCAGGGGGGGACCCAGCATTTT. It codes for CSAQGGTQHF.

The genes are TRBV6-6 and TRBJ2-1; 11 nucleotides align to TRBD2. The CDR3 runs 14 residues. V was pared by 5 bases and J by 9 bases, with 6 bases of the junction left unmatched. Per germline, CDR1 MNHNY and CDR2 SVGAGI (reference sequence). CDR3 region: CASSRLAGTGEQFF. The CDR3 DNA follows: TGTGCCAGCAGTCGACTAGCGGGGACCGGTGAGCAGTTCTTC.

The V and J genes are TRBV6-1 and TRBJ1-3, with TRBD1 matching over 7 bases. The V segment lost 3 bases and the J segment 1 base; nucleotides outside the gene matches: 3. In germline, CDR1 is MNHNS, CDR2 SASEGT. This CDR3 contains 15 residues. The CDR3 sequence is CASSETGLSGNTIYF. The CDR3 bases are TGTGCCAGCAGTGAGACAGGGTTGTCTGGAAACACCATATATTTT.

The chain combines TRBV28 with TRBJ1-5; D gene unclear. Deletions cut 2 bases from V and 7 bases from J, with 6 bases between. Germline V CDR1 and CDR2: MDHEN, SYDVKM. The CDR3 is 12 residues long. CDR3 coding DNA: TGTGCCAGCAGTTTAACGGGCCAGCCCCAGCATTTT. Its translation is CASSLTGQPQHF.

The CDR3 reads CASSQEEQDSEENTEAFF. The DNA for the CDR3 is TGCGCCAGCAGCCAAGAAGAGCAGGACTCCGAAGAGAACACTGAAGCTTTCTTT. V is TRBV4-1 and J is TRBJ1-1; unclear D gene. V was cut by 0 bases and J by 1 base, with 18 bases left in between. The germline V gene encodes CDR1 MGHRA and CDR2 YSYEKL. The CDR3 sequence is 18 residues long.

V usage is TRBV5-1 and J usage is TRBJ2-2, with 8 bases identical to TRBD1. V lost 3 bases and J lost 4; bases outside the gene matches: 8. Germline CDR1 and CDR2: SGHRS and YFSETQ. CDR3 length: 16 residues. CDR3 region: CASSSRQGRGTGELFF. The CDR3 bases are TGCGCCAGCAGCTCTCGACAGGGGCGAGGCACCGGGGAGCTGTTTTTT. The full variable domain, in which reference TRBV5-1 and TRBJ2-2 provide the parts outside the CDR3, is KAGVTQTPRYLIKTRGQQVTLSCSPISGHRSVSWYQQTPGQGLQFLFEYFSETQRNKGNFPGRFSGRQFSNSRSEMNVSTLELGDSALYLCASSSRQGRGTGELFFGEGSRLTVL.

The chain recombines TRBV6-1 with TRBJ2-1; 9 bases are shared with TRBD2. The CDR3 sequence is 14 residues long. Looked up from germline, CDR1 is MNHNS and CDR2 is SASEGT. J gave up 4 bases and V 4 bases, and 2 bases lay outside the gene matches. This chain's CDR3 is CASSGLAGYNEQFF. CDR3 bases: TGTGCCAGCAGTGGGCTAGCGGGGTACAATGAGCAGTTCTTC.

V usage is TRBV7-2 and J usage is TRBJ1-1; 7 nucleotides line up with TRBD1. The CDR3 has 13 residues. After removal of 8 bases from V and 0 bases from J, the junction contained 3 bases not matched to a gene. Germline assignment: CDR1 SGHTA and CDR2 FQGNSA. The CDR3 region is CASGGGVNTEAFF. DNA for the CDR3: TGTGCCAGCGGAGGGGGCGTGAACACTGAAGCTTTCTTT.

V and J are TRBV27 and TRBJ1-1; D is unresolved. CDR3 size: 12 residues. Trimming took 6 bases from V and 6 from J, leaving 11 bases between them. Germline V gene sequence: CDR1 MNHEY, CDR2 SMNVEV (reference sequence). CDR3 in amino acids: CASRAAPSEAFF. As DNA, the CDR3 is TGTGCCAGCAGAGCTGCCCCATCTGAAGCTTTCTTT.